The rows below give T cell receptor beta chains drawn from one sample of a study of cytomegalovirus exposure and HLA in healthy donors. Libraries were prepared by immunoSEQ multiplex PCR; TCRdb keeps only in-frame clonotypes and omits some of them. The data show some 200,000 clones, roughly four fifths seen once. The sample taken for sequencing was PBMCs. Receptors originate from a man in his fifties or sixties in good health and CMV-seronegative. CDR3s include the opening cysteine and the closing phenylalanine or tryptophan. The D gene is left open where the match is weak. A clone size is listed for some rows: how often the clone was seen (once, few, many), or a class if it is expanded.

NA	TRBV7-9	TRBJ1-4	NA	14	TGTGCCAGCAGCTGGGGCGGGGGCGGGGAAAAACTGTTTTTT	CASSWGGGGEKLFF
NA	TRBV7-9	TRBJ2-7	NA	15	TGTGCCAGCAGCTCATCTTTGCAGGGGACCTACGAGCAGTACTTC	CASSSSLQGTYEQYF
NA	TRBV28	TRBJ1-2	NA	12	TGTGCCAGCATGCCTGGCAGATATGGCTACACCTTC	CASMPGRYGYTF
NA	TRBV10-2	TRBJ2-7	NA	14	TGCGCCAGCAAAAACCGGGACTTGAGCTACGAGCAGTACTTC	CASKNRDLSYEQYF
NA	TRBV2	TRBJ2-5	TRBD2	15	TGTGCCAGCAGTGAAGAAGCGGGAGGCAGGGAGACCCAGTACTTC	CASSEEAGGRETQYF
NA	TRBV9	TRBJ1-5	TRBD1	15	TGTGCCAGCAGCGTAGGGCAGGGGGCCGGTCAGCCCCAGCATTTT	CASSVGQGAGQPQHF
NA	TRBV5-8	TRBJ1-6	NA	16	TGTGCCACCCCAGGACAGATTAGCTCCTATAATTCACCCCTCCACTTT	CATPGQISSYNSPLHF
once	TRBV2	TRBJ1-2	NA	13	TGTGCCAGCAGTGGGGGGGCTAACTATGGCTACACCTTC	CASSGGANYGYTF
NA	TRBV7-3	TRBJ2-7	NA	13	TGTGCCAGCAGCTATCAGGGGGGAAGCGAGCAGTACTTC	CASSYQGGSEQYF
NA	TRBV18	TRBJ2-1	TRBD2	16	TGTGCCAGCTCACCACGATCGGGGGGCTCCTACAATGAGCAGTTCTTC	CASSPRSGGSYNEQFF
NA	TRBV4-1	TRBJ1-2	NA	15	TGCGCCAGCAGCCATAGGACAGTGGGGTGGAATGGCTACACCTTC	CASSHRTVGWNGYTF
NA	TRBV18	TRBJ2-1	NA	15	TGTGCCAGCTCACGTACTCCCAACCTATACAATGAGCAGTTCTTC	CASSRTPNLYNEQFF
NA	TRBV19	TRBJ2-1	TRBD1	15	TGTGCCAGTAGTATCAAGGGGGCGTCCTACAATGAGCAGTTCTTC	CASSIKGASYNEQFF
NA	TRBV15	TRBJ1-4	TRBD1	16	TGTGCCACCGAATCGGGGGGGACAGGGATAGTTGAAAAACTGTTTTTT	CATESGGTGIVEKLFF
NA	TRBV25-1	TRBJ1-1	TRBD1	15	TGTGCCAGCAGTGTCGACAGGGTTAAGAGCGCTGAAGCTTTCTTT	CASSVDRVKSAEAFF
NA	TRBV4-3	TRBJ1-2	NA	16	TGCGCCAGCAGCCAAGGAGGAGAGTTGGCGAACTATGGCTACACCTTC	CASSQGGELANYGYTF
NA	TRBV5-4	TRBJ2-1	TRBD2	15	TGTGCCAGCAGCTTTCGTCTAGCGGGACGCGATGAGCAGTTCTTC	CASSFRLAGRDEQFF
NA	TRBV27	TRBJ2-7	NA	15	TGTGCCAGCAGTTTATCCAAGGTCCAACGGGACGAGCAGTACTTC	CASSLSKVQRDEQYF
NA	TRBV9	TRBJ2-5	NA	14	TGTGCCAGCAGCGTAGGCCAGTACCAAGAGACCCAGTACTTC	CASSVGQYQETQYF
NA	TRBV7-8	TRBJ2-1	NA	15	TGTGCCAGCAGCTTATATGAGTCATCCTACAATGAGCAGTTCTTC	CASSLYESSYNEQFF
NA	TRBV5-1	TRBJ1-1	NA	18	TGCGCCAGCAGAGCGCGGGGGGGCCCATCGGGGTCGATAACTGAAGCTTTCTTT	CASRARGGPSGSITEAFF
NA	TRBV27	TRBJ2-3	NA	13	TGTGCCAGCAGTTGGGGAGGCACAGATACGCAGTATTTT	CASSWGGTDTQYF
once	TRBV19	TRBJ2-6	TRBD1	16	TGTGCCGGAGGACAGGGGGTTTCCTCTGGGGCCAACGTCCTGACTTTC	CAGGQGVSSGANVLTF
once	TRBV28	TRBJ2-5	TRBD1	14	TGTGCCAGCAGATTGGACAGGGTCGTGGAGACCCAGTACTTC	CASRLDRVVETQYF
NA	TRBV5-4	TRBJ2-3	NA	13	TGTGCCAGCAGCTTGGTAGACACAGATACGCAGTATTTT	CASSLVDTDTQYF
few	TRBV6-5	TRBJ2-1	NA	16	TGTGCCAGCAGTTACTCGAGAGGGGGCTCCTACAATGAGCAGTTCTTC	CASSYSRGGSYNEQFF
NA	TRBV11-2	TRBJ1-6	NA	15	TGTGCCAGCAGCTTAGAGGCGGGGTGGAATTCACCCCTCCACTTT	CASSLEAGWNSPLHF
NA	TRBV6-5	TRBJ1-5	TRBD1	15	TGTGCCAGCAGGCGATCTACAGGGGGGAGGGGGACCCAGCATTTT	CASRRSTGGRGTQHF
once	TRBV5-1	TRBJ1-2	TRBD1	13	TGCGCCAGCAGCTTGGGGGGACAGGATGGCTACACCTTC	CASSLGGQDGYTF
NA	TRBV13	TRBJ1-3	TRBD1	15	TGTGCCAGCAGCTTGAGACAGGGTTCTGGAAACACCATATATTTT	CASSLRQGSGNTIYF
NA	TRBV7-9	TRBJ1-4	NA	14	TGTGCCAGCAGCCCCCGGGGGTCTAATGAAAAACTGTTTTTT	CASSPRGSNEKLFF
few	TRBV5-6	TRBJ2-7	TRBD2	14	TGTGCCAGCAGCTTTCCGGGACTACCCTACGAGCAGTACTTC	CASSFPGLPYEQYF
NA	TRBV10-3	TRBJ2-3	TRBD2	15	TGTGCCACCGGGACTAGCGGGGGAACCGGAGATACGCAGTATTTT	CATGTSGGTGDTQYF
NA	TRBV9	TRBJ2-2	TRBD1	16	TGTGCCAGCAGCCCCCAGGGGGCGACGAACACCGGGGAGCTGTTTTTT	CASSPQGATNTGELFF
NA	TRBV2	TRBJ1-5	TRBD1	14	TGTGCCAGCAGTCCCGACAGACAGGGTCAGCCCCAGCATTTT	CASSPDRQGQPQHF